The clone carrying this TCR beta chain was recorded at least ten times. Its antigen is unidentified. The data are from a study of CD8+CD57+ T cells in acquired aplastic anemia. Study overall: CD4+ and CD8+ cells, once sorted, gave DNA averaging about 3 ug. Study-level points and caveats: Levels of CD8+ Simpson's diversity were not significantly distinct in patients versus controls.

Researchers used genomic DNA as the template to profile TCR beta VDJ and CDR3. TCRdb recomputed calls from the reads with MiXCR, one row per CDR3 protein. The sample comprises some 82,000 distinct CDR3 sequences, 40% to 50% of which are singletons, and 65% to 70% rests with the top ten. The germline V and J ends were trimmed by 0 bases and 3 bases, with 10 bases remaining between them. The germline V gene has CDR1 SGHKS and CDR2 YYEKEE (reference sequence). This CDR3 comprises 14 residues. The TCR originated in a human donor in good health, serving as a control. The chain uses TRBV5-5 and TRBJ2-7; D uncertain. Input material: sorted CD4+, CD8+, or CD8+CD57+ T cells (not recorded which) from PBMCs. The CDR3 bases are TGTGCCAGCAGCTTGGCCGCAGGCCTCTACGAGCAGTACTTC. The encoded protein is CASSLAAGLYEQYF. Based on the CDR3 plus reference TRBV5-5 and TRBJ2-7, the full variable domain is DAGVTQSPTHLIKTRGQQVTLRCSPISGHKSVSWYQQVLGQGPQFIFQYYEKEERGRGNFPDRFSARQFPNYSSELNVNALLLGDSALYLCASSLAAGLYEQYFGPGTRLTVT.